This record looks at one TCR beta chain sequence and its context. This record comes from a study of blood T cell repertoires in COVID-19. As for the study in general: Whether acute or convalescent, the COVID-19 samples came from the United States, Italy and Spain. T cells, B-cell-depleted T cells, or PBMCs provided the cDNA or gDNA that served as material.

Germline trimming cut 5 bases from V and 4 bases from J; bases unmatched to any gene: 7. The V gene's germline CDR1 is SGHDT and CDR2 YYEEEE. The CDR3 spans 14 residues. In the original analysis: Estimation of nucleated cell counts relied on the amplification of reference gene primers. Measured with immunoSEQ multiplex PCR; TCRdb has only the in-frame clones, and not every one. Clonal size and the V and J genes are those of that table, whereas D and trimming came from the DNA. There are approximately 130,000 clones in the sample; 85% to 90% occur only once, and 4.3% lies in the top ten. The chain has TRBV5-6 and TRBJ1-1; 8 bases line up with TRBD1. The sample comprised peripheral blood. The source of this sequence is a human donor in a cohort sampled during active COVID-19. DNA of the CDR3: TGTGCCAGCAGGGGACAGGTCGGGGTCACTGAAGCTTTCTTT. It is translated as CASRGQVGVTEAFF.